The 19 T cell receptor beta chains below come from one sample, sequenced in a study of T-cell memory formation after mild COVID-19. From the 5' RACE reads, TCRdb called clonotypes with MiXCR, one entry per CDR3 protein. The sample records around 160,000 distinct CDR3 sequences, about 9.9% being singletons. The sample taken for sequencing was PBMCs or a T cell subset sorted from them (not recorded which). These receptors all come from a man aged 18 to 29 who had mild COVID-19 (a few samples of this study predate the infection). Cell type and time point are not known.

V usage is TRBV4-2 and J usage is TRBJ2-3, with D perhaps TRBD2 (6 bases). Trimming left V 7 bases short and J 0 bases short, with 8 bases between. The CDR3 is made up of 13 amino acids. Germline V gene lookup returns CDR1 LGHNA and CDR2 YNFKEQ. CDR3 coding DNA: TGTGCCAGCAAGGCGGGGAGCACAGATACGCAGTATTTT. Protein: CASKAGSTDTQYF.

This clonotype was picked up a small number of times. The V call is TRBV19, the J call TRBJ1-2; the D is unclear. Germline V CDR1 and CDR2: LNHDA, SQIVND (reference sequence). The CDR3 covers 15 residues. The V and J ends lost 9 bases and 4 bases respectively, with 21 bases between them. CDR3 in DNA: TGTGCCAGCTTTCCGGGCGCCGGGCCTGGCTATGGCTACACCTTC. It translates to CASFPGAGPGYGYTF. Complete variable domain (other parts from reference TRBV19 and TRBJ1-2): DGGITQSPKYLFRKEGQNVTLSCEQNLNHDAMYWYRQDPGQGLRLIYYSQIVNDFQKGDIAEGYSVSREKKESFPLTVTSAQKNPTAFYLCASFPGAGPGYGYTFGSGTRLTVV.

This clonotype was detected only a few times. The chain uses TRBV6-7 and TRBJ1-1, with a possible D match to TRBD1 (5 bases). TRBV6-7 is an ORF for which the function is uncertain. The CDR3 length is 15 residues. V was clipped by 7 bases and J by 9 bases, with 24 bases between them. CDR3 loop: CASKGAKARPSKAFF. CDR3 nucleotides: TGTGCCAGCAAAGGGGCCAAGGCCCGCCCTAGCAAAGCTTTCTTT.

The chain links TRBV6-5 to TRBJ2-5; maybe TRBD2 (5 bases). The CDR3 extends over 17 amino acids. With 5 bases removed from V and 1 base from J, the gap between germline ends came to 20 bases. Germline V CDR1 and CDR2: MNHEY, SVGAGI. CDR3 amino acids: CASSADYLQRSQETQYF. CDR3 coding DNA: TGTGCCAGCAGTGCAGACTACCTACAGCGTAGCCAAGAGACCCAGTACTTC.

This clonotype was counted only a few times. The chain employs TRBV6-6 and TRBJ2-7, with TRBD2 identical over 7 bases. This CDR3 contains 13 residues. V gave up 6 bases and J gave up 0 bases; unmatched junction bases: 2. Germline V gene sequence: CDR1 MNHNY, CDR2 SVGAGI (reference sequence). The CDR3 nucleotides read TGTGCCAGCAGGGGGGGGTTCTCCTACGAGCAGTACTTC. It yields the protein CASRGGFSYEQYF.

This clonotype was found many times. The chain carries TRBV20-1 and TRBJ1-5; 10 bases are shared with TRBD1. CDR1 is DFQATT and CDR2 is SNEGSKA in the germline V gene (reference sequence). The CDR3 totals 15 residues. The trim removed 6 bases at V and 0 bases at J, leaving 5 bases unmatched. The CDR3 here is CSATDRGSSNQPQHF. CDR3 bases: TGCAGTGCCACGGACAGGGGGAGTAGCAATCAGCCCCAGCATTTT.

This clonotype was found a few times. CDR3 nucleotides: TGTGCCAGCAGTCGACGGGACCGCGCGCTCGACTATGGCTACACCTTC. This encodes CASSRRDRALDYGYTF. The chain uses TRBV6-6 and TRBJ1-2; D possibly corresponds to TRBD1 (5 bases). The CDR3 is 16 residues long. The germline V and J ends were trimmed by 5 bases and 3 bases, with 19 bases remaining between them. CDR1 is MNHNY and CDR2 is SVGAGI in the germline V gene (reference sequence).

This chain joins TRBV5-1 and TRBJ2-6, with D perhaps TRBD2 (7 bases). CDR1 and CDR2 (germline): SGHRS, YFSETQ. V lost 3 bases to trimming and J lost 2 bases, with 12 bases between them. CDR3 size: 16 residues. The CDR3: CASSWGGSTGANVLTF. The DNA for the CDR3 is TGCGCCAGCAGCTGGGGGGGCTCTACTGGGGCCAACGTCCTGACTTTC.

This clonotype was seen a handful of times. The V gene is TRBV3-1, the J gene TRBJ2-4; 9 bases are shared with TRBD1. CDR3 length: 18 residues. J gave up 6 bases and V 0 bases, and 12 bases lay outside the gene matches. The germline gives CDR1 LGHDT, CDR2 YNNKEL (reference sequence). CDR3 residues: CASSQEGSGGQGGNIQYF. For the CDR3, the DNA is TGTGCCAGCAGCCAAGAAGGGTCGGGGGGACAGGGTGGAAACATTCAGTACTTC.

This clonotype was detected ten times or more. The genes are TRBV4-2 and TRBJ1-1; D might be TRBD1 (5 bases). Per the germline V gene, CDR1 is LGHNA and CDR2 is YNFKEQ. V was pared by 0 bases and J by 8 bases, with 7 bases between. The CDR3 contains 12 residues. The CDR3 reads CASSQERGEAFF. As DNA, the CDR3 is TGTGCCAGCAGCCAAGAAAGGGGCGAAGCTTTCTTT.

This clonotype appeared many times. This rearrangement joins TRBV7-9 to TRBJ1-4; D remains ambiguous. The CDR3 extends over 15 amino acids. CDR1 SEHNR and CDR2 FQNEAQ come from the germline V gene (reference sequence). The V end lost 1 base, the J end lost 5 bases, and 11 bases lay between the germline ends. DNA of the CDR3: TGTGCCAGCAGCTTAGTCTCCGGGCCAAATGAAAAACTGTTTTTT. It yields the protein CASSLVSGPNEKLFF. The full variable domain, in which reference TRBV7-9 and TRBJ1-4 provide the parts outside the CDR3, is DTGVSQNPRHKITKRGQNVTFRCDPISEHNRLYWYRQTLGQGPEFLTYFQNEAQLEKSRLLSDRFSAERPKGSFSTLEIQRTEQGDSAMYLCASSLVSGPNEKLFFGSGTQLSVL.

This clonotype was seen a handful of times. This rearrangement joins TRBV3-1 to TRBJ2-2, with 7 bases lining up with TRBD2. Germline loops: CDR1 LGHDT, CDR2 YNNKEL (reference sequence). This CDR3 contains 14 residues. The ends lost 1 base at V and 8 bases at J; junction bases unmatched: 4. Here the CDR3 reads CASSQGSGEGELFF. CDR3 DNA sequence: TGTGCCAGCAGCCAAGGGAGCGGGGAGGGGGAGCTGTTTTTT.

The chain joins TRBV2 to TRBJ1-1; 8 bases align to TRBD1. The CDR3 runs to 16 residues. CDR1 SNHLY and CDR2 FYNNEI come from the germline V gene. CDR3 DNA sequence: TGTGCTACCAGGTCGGAGGGGGGACAGGTTTACACTGAAGCTTTCTTT. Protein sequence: CATRSEGGQVYTEAFF.

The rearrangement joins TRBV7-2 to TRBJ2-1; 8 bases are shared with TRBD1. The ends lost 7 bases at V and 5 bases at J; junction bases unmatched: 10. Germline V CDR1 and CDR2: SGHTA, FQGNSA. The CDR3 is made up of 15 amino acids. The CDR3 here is CASTLGQGLHNEQFF. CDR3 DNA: TGTGCCAGCACTCTAGGACAGGGCCTCCACAATGAGCAGTTCTTC.

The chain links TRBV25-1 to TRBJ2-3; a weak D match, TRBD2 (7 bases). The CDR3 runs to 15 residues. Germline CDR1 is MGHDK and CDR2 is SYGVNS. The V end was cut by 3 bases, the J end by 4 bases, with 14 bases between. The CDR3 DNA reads TGTGCCAGCAGTGATGCGGGGGCCCACCCAGATACGCAGTATTTT. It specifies CASSDAGAHPDTQYF.

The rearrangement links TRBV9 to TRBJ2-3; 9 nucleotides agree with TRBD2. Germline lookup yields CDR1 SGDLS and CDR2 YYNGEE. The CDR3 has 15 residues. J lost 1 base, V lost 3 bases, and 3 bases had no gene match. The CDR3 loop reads CASSEAGGGTDTQYF. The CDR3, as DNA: TGTGCCAGCAGCGAAGCGGGGGGCGGCACAGATACGCAGTATTTT.

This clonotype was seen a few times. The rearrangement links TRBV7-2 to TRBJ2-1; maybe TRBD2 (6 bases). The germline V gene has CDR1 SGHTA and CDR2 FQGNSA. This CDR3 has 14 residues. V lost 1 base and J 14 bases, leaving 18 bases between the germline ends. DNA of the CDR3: TGTGCCAGCAGCTTAGAGGATTGGGAGGACTCTAAGTTCTTC. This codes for CASSLEDWEDSKFF.

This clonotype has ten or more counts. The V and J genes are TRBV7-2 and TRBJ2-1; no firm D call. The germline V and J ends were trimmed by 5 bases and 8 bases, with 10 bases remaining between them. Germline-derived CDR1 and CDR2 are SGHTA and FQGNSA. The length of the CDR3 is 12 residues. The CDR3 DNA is TGTGCCAGCAGCCGCCAGATGGATGAGCAGTTCTTC. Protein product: CASSRQMDEQFF.

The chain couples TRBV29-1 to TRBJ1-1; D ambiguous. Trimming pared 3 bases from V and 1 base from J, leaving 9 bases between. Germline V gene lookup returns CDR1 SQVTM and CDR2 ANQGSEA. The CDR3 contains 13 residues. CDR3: CSVEPETNTEAFF. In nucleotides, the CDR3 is TGCAGCGTTGAGCCAGAGACGAACACTGAAGCTTTCTTT.